A selection of T cell receptor beta chains follows, all from one sample in a study of technical replicates of blood from a few donors. TCRdb keeps only in-frame clones here, not all; method: immunoSEQ multiplex PCR. The table shows some 80,000 clones, with 91% occurring only once. Sequencing was carried out using T cells isolated from PBMCs. Source of these receptors: a human donor in good health. CDR3s include the opening cysteine and the closing phenylalanine or tryptophan. A D gene is named only where the DNA matches it firmly. Only part of the rows carry a size: once, few, many, or a class if the clone is expanded.

>TRBV2|NA|TRBJ1-2|NA
TGTGCCAGCCATCTTGGCGGTAACTATGGCTACACCTTC
CASHLGGNYGYTF
>TRBV7-9|TRBD1|TRBJ1-2|NA
TGTGCCAGCAGCTTAGGGACAGGGGGCGTCCCCTATGGCTACACCTTC
CASSLGTGGVPYGYTF
>TRBV27|TRBD1|TRBJ2-3|NA
TGTGCCAGCAGTTATAGACAGGGGAGCACAGATACGCAGTATTTT
CASSYRQGSTDTQYF
>TRBV11-3|NA|TRBJ1-2|once
TGTGCCAGCTCCCCCCGGGGATGGGGGGGGATTGATGGCTACACCTTC
CASSPRGWGGIDGYTF
>TRBV7-6|NA|TRBJ2-7|NA
TGTGCCAGCAGCCCCCGTAGCCACGAGCAGTACTTC
CASSPRSHEQYF
>TRBV11-3|NA|TRBJ2-2|once
TGTGCCAGCAGCCGTTACGAGGGAGTGGGCGGGGAGCTGTTTTTT
CASSRYEGVGGELFF
>TRBV7-9|NA|TRBJ2-7|NA
TGTGCCAGCAGAATGGAGGGGGCTTACGAGCAGTACTTC
CASRMEGAYEQYF
>TRBV5-1|NA|TRBJ1-1|NA
TGCGCCAGCAGCTTGGGGGACACATACACTGAAGCTTTCTTT
CASSLGDTYTEAFF
>TRBV7-8|NA|TRBJ2-7|NA
TGTGCCAGCAGCTTTGGACGGGAGACCTACGAGCAGTACTTC
CASSFGRETYEQYF
>TRBV9|TRBD2|TRBJ2-1|NA
TGTGCCAGCAGCGTAGGGACTAGCGGGTTCAATGAGCAGTTCTTC
CASSVGTSGFNEQFF
>TRBV27|TRBD1|TRBJ2-2|NA
TGTGCCAGCAGCATACAGGGGGGCGTGGGCACCGGGGAGCTGTTTTTT
CASSIQGGVGTGELFF
>TRBV7-2|TRBD2|TRBJ2-7|NA
TGTGCCAGCAGCTTATGGCGGGAGCCACCCCTCCTCTACGAGCAGTACTTC
CASSLWREPPLLYEQYF
>TRBV7-9|NA|TRBJ1-1|NA
TGTGCCAGCAGCCAGTCGTCTGAAGCTTTCTTT
CASSQSSEAFF
>TRBV9|TRBD2|TRBJ2-2|once
TGTGCCAGCAGCATTCTAGCGGGGGGCACCGGGGAGCTGTTTTTT
CASSILAGGTGELFF
>TRBV9|NA|TRBJ2-5|NA
TGTGCCAGCGCACCCGGGACACTACCCCAAGAGACCCAGTACTTC
CASAPGTLPQETQYF
>TRBV6-6|NA|TRBJ1-2|NA
TGTGCCAGCAGTTACTCGCCCGACAGCGTTGTCGGCTACACCTTC
CASSYSPDSVVGYTF
>TRBV5-4|TRBD2|TRBJ2-3|once
TGTGCCAGCAGCTCCAATAGCGGGAGGGCCATCGATACGCAGTATTTT
CASSSNSGRAIDTQYF
>TRBV6-1|TRBD2|TRBJ2-7|NA
TGTGCCAGCAACGAAGTAACTAGCGGAACCTACGAGCAGTACTTC
CASNEVTSGTYEQYF
>TRBV5-1|NA|TRBJ1-2|NA
TGCGCCAGCCGAGCGACAGCTAACTATGGCTACACCTTC
CASRATANYGYTF
>TRBV6-5|TRBD1|TRBJ1-4|NA
TGTGCCAGCAGTTACTCGGGGACAGATGAAAAACTGTTTTTT
CASSYSGTDEKLFF
>TRBV11-2|TRBD1|TRBJ2-3|once
TGTGCCAGCAGCGCACAGGGGGCTAGGGATACGCAGTATTTT
CASSAQGARDTQYF
>TRBV7-6|TRBD1|TRBJ1-2|NA
TGTGCCAGCAGCCAGACAGGGGTTGGCTACACCTTC
CASSQTGVGYTF
>TRBV10-3|NA|TRBJ2-1|once
TGTGCCATCAGTGAGCCCGGGACTTTCAGGAATGAGCAGTTCTTC
CAISEPGTFRNEQFF
>TRBV11-3|TRBD1|TRBJ1-5|NA
TGTGCCAGCAGCTTAGGACAGGGCAGCAATCAGCCCCAGCATTTT
CASSLGQGSNQPQHF
>TRBV4-2|TRBD2|TRBJ2-3|NA
TGTGCCAGCAGCCGCACTAGCGGGAGGGGGACAGATACGCAGTATTTT
CASSRTSGRGTDTQYF
>TRBV6-1|NA|TRBJ2-3|NA
TGTGCCACCTCGGACAGACCCACAGATACGCAGTATTTT
CATSDRPTDTQYF
>TRBV6-1|NA|TRBJ2-7|NA
TGTGCCAGCAGTTTGGGGCTCCCCTACGAGCAGTACTTC
CASSLGLPYEQYF
>TRBV10-1|NA|TRBJ2-1|NA
TGCGCCAGCAGTCCTAGTAGCTCCTACAATGAGCAGTTCTTC
CASSPSSSYNEQFF
>TRBV7-7|TRBD1|TRBJ2-7|NA
TGTGCCAGCAGCTTAGGGACAGGGGGTGGTTACGAGCAGTACTTC
CASSLGTGGGYEQYF
>TRBV7-2|NA|TRBJ2-1|NA
TGTGCCAGCAGAGAAAGGAGGCTAGCGAACTCTCCTGAGCAGTTCTTC
CASRERRLANSPEQFF
>TRBV9|TRBD2|TRBJ2-3|NA
TGTGCCAGCAGCCCCCGGGGGGGTACCACAGATACGCAGTATTTT
CASSPRGGTTDTQYF
>TRBV2|TRBD1|TRBJ2-1|NA
TGTGCCAGCAGGGGGGACAGGGGAGTCCATGAGCAGTTCTTC
CASRGDRGVHEQFF
>TRBV7-9|NA|TRBJ1-1|NA
TGTGCCAGCAGCTCACGGACAGAAGCTTTCTTT
CASSSRTEAFF